Listed below are T cell receptor beta chains from one sample, sequenced in a study of blood T cell repertoires in COVID-19. The assay was immunoSEQ multiplex PCR, and TCRdb's table has in-frame clones only and misses some. The repertoire includes 200,000 to 250,000 clones, around 85% of them detected once, and roughly 3.2% sits in the top ten. Sequenced input: PBMCs or T cells enriched from blood (not recorded which). The source of these receptors is a woman aged 45-65 years in a cohort exposed to, infected with or recovered from COVID-19 (not recorded which). The CDR3 runs from the conserved cysteine through the conserved F or W. Fields, in order: V gene, D gene, J gene, clone size, CDR3 DNA, CDR3 protein. D genes are given only for firm matches. Size tells how often a clone was seen (once, few, many) or the class of an expanded clone, and some rows leave it out.

V: TRBV28; D: -; J: TRBJ1-5; size: -; DNA: TGTGCCAGCACCTTCCGTGGGGCAGTTTATAGCAATCAGCCCCAGCATTTT; CDR3: CASTFRGAVYSNQPQHF
V: TRBV7-6; D: TRBD1; J: TRBJ1-4; size: -; DNA: TGTGCCAGCAGCTTCGCTATACAGGGGGAGGGTGAAAAACTGTTTTTT; CDR3: CASSFAIQGEGEKLFF
V: TRBV19; D: TRBD1; J: TRBJ1-3; size: -; DNA: TGTGCCAGTACCCCGGATGCTACAGGGGTTCGCACCATATATTTT; CDR3: CASTPDATGVRTIYF
V: TRBV5-1; D: TRBD2; J: TRBJ2-1; size: -; DNA: TGCGCCAGCAGCTTCTCGAGCGGGGGCCCTAGCTCCTACAATGAGCAGTTCTTC; CDR3: CASSFSSGGPSSYNEQFF
V: TRBV30; D: -; J: TRBJ1-4; size: few; DNA: TGTGCCTCTATCCGGGACACCTCAGTCGGAAAACTGTTTTTT; CDR3: CASIRDTSVGKLFF
V: TRBV5-5; D: -; J: TRBJ1-1; size: -; DNA: TGTGCCAGCAGCTTTTTTCGGGTTGGTAACACTGAAGCTTTCTTT; CDR3: CASSFFRVGNTEAFF
V: TRBV7-2; D: -; J: TRBJ2-1; size: -; DNA: TGTGCCAGCAGCTTGGGGGGTGTGGCCTACAATGAGCAGTTCTTC; CDR3: CASSLGGVAYNEQFF
V: TRBV4-3; D: -; J: TRBJ1-1; size: -; DNA: TGCGCCAGCAGCCTCATGGGGGCCCCCTTCCCGGAGGCTGAAGCTTTCTTT; CDR3: CASSLMGAPFPEAEAFF
V: TRBV10-1; D: TRBD1; J: TRBJ2-3; size: -; DNA: TGCGCCAGCAGTGAGATCGCACAGGGGGGTTTGGATACGCAGTATTTT; CDR3: CASSEIAQGGLDTQYF
V: TRBV2; D: -; J: TRBJ1-2; size: -; DNA: TGTGCCAGCAGTGACAAGGGGGTTCATCGCTATGGCTACACCTTC; CDR3: CASSDKGVHRYGYTF
V: TRBV7-9; D: -; J: TRBJ1-2; size: -; DNA: TGTGCCAGCAGCTTGAATCAGATCTATGGCTACACCTTC; CDR3: CASSLNQIYGYTF